The clone carrying this T cell receptor beta chain was counted many times. Separate cDNA molecules each had unique molecular identifiers attached to them. TCRdb processed the 5' RACE reads anew with MiXCR; each CDR3 protein has one entry. The sample shows some 26,000 distinct CDR3 sequences, around 4.5% of them seen only once. The data belong to a study of early T cells in non-severe SARS-CoV-2 infection. Losses at the gene ends were 11 bases for V and 2 bases for J; bases not matched to a gene: 5. The CDR3 spans 14 residues. The V gene's germline CDR1 is SNHLY and CDR2 FYNNEI. The receptor comes from an adult who was a healthcare worker with PCR-confirmed SARS-CoV-2 infection or an uninfected control (not recorded which). Source material: whole blood. The J gene is TRBJ2-3, the V gene TRBV2, with 12 bases identical to TRBD2. CDR3 DNA: TGTGCCGGCGGACTAGCGGGGTCCACAGATACGCAGTATTTT. Protein product: CAGGLAGSTDTQYF. The variable domain in full, completed from reference TRBV2 and TRBJ2-3, reads EPEVTQTPSHQVTQMGQEVILRCVPISNHLYFYWYRQILGQKVEFLVSFYNNEISEKSEIFDDQFSVERPDGSNFTLKIRSTKLEDSAMYFCAGGLAGSTDTQYFGPGTRLTVL.